A selection of T cell receptor beta chains follows, all from one sample in a study of control samples from healthy donors and cancer patients. The method was immunoSEQ multiplex PCR; TCRdb's version includes in-frame clones alone and lacks a portion of them. Among just under 100,000 clones listed, approximately 93% were seen once. The source material was blood. The receptors were sampled from a man aged 18 to 30 in good health. The CDR3 runs from the conserved cysteine through the conserved F or W. D genes are given only for firm matches. Size is omitted from some rows. Given values are once, few, many or a class for expanded clones.

j_call,v_call,d_call,clone_size,cdr3_nt,cdr3_aa
TRBJ1-1,TRBV19,.,.,TGTGCCAGTAGTATAGGCATCACTGAAGCTTTCTTT,CASSIGITEAFF
TRBJ2-1,TRBV27,.,.,TGTGCCAGCAGTTCGGGCCTGACGAGCTCCTACAATGAGCAGTTCTTC,CASSSGLTSSYNEQFF
TRBJ1-1,TRBV10-2,.,.,TGCGCCAGCAGTGATTGGGGGCGGAACACTGAAGCTTTCTTT,CASSDWGRNTEAFF
TRBJ2-1,TRBV19,.,.,TGTGCCAGTAGTATTTACGACAGTGGGGGTGAGCAGTTCTTC,CASSIYDSGGEQFF
TRBJ1-1,TRBV2,.,.,TGTGCCATCCTATCGGAGATGAACACTGAAGCTTTCTTT,CAILSEMNTEAFF
TRBJ1-1,TRBV27,.,.,TGTGCCAGCAGTTTAGGCTTGAACACTGAAGCTTTCTTT,CASSLGLNTEAFF
TRBJ1-3,TRBV5-6,.,.,TGTGCCAGCAGCTTAAGAAGGGGCAACGGAAACACCATATATTTT,CASSLRRGNGNTIYF
TRBJ2-7,TRBV3-1/TRBV3-2,TRBD1,.,TGTGCCAGCAGCCCATCGGGACAGGGGATTTACGAGCAGTACTTC,CASSPSGQGIYEQYF
TRBJ1-1,TRBV27,TRBD1,.,TGTGCCAGCAGGCCCGACAGGGTTCAGTTCATGAACACTGAAGCTTTCTTT,CASRPDRVQFMNTEAFF
TRBJ1-4,TRBV18,TRBD1,once,TGTGCCAGCTCACCCCCGACAGGGGATTCAACTAATGAAAAACTGTTTTTT,CASSPPTGDSTNEKLFF
TRBJ2-5,TRBV27,TRBD1,.,TGTGCCAGCAGTGCCGGGACAGGAGGATCGCGGACCCAGTACTTC,CASSAGTGGSRTQYF
TRBJ1-1,TRBV7-6,TRBD1,.,TGTGCCAGCAGCGCGGGGACAGGGGGCGGATACACTGAAGCTTTCTTT,CASSAGTGGGYTEAFF
TRBJ2-5,TRBV4-2,TRBD1,.,TGTGCCAGCAGCCAACCCGACAGGGCTGAGACCCAGTACTTC,CASSQPDRAETQYF
TRBJ2-7,TRBV6-5,.,.,TGTGCCAGCAGCACAGGGACCTCGACCTACGAGCAGTACTTC,CASSTGTSTYEQYF
TRBJ1-5,TRBV19,.,.,TGTGCCAGTAGTATGTCTACTAATCAGCCCCAGCATTTT,CASSMSTNQPQHF
TRBJ2-3,TRBV4-3,.,.,TGCGCCAGCAGCCAAGAAGGGGTTGGTCTCACAGATACGCAGTATTTT,CASSQEGVGLTDTQYF
TRBJ2-3,TRBV4-1,.,.,TGCGCCAGCAGCCCAGGTGCAACTAGCACAGATACGCAGTATTTT,CASSPGATSTDTQYF
TRBJ1-5,TRBV2,.,.,TGTGCCAGCAGTGGGGCCATTGACAGGCCTTTGGCAAATCAGCCCCAGCATTTT,CASSGAIDRPLANQPQHF
TRBJ2-1,TRBV13,TRBD2,.,TGTGCCAGCAGCTTAGTCTCTAGCGGGAGGCCCTACAATGAGCAGTTCTTC,CASSLVSSGRPYNEQFF
TRBJ2-1,TRBV9,TRBD2,.,TGTGCCAGCAGCGTGGGACTAGCGGTCTACAATGAGCAGTTCTTC,CASSVGLAVYNEQFF
TRBJ2-7,TRBV27,.,.,TGTGCCAGCAGTTTAACTAGTCCGTACGAGCAGTACTTC,CASSLTSPYEQYF
TRBJ2-2,TRBV7-3,TRBD1,.,TGTGCCAGCAGCTTATATTCGGGACAGCTCCACCCCCCCATAAACACCGGGGAGCTGTTTTTT,CASSLYSGQLHPPINTGELFF
TRBJ1-1,TRBV19,.,.,TGTGCCAGTAGCACAGGGTACACTGAAGCTTTCTTT,CASSTGYTEAFF
TRBJ2-3,TRBV6-4,.,.,TGTGCCAGCAGTGACGGGGGGGCCAGCACAGATACGCAGTATTTT,CASSDGGASTDTQYF
TRBJ1-1,TRBV5-4,TRBD1,.,TGTGCCAGCAGCCCTATGTCTCTGTCTGGACAGGGGGCAAACACTGAAGCTTTCTTT,CASSPMSLSGQGANTEAFF
TRBJ2-2,TRBV7-3,TRBD1,.,TGTGCCAGCAGCTTAGGGACAGGGAACACCGGGGAGCTGTTTTTT,CASSLGTGNTGELFF
TRBJ2-7,TRBV6-1,.,.,TGTGCCAGCAGTGAAACAGGGTTGTCCCACGAGCAGTACTTC,CASSETGLSHEQYF
TRBJ1-1,TRBV6-1,.,.,TGTGCCAGCAGTGAACCCGCACAGAACACTGAAGCTTTCTTT,CASSEPAQNTEAFF
TRBJ2-5,TRBV30,TRBD2,.,TGTGCCTGGAGTGTTAATTTGGAGAGGGGAACAGCGGGAGGGCCGTTTGAGACCCAGTACTTC,CAWSVNLERGTAGGPFETQYF
TRBJ1-3,TRBV2,TRBD1,.,TGTGCCAGCAGTCACTCCCAGTCCTCTTGGGACAGGGAGAATACTGGAAACACCATATATTTT,CASSHSQSSWDRENTGNTIYF
TRBJ1-2,TRBV15,TRBD1,.,TGTGCCACCAGCAGAGCCACCGGGACAGGGATCAGGGGCTACACCTTC,CATSRATGTGIRGYTF
TRBJ2-2,TRBV19,.,.,TGTGCCAGTAGTACACTATACCGGGACATTAACACCGGGGAGCTGTTTTTT,CASSTLYRDINTGELFF
TRBJ2-7,TRBV30,.,.,TGTGCCTGGAGTGTAATCGGGGGGCCCTCCTACGAGCAGTACTTC,CAWSVIGGPSYEQYF
TRBJ2-5,TRBV25-1,TRBD1,once,TGTGCCAGCAGGGACAGGGAAGAGACCCAGTACTTC,CASRDREETQYF
TRBJ2-3,TRBV2,TRBD2,.,TGTGCCAGCAGTGGGTCGGGACTAGCGGGAAGCACAGATACGCAGTATTTT,CASSGSGLAGSTDTQYF
TRBJ1-2,TRBV6-6,.,.,TGTGCCAGCACCACAGGGCCCCAAGATCGCTATGGCTACACCTTC,CASTTGPQDRYGYTF
TRBJ1-2,TRBV30,TRBD1,.,TGTGCCTGGAGCGAAAGGACAGGGGGTTACTATGGCTACACCTTC,CAWSERTGGYYGYTF
TRBJ2-1,TRBV7-9,.,.,TGTGCCAGCAGCCCTCGGTCCGGGGAGCAGTTCTTC,CASSPRSGEQFF
TRBJ2-5,TRBV5-6,TRBD2,.,TGTGCCAGCAGCATGATAGCTTCTAGCGGACAAGAGACCCAGTACTTC,CASSMIASSGQETQYF
TRBJ2-5,TRBV6-6,.,.,TGTGCCAGCAGTTTCGTGGGGCCGAGGCAAGAGACCCAGTACTTC,CASSFVGPRQETQYF
TRBJ1-1,TRBV14,.,.,TGTGCCAGCAGCCAAAGGTTAGGCTTACGCACTGAAGCTTTCTTT,CASSQRLGLRTEAFF
TRBJ1-2,TRBV30,.,.,TGTGCCTGGAGCCAGGGTTCTAACTATGGCTACACCTTC,CAWSQGSNYGYTF